This entry describes one TCR beta chain. This clone was seen a few times. The target of this receptor is not known. Within one base of it there is no much larger clone, and no base qualities were kept. Each donor gave one peripheral blood draw, approximately 100 mL on average, collected into heparinised tubes. A BD FACSAria II and a panel including CD45RO, CCR7, CD25, CD127, CD95 and CD27 were used to sort naive, central memory, regulatory and stem cell-like memory CD4+ T cells. Every sorted population had a purity above 98%. PBMCs were separated immediately by Lymphoprep density gradient centrifugation and were stained directly, without being cultured. Samples were stained and sorted in pairs, with one healthy donor and one patient per experiment, so that batch effects were minimized. This sample was included in a study of beta chain features in type 1 diabetes (dated by TCRdb to 2017 to 2018). For context, the study as a whole: No differences in mean age, gender distribution, total cell number or subset yield were found between patients and healthy donors. A total of around 110,000,000 sorted cells were examined across all samples, and RNA yield correlated strongly with the number of cells per subset. The study compared the TCRB repertoires of sorted circulating CD4+ T cell subsets in recently diagnosed type 1 diabetes patients with those in matched healthy donors. Whereas all 30 or so donors provided naive and central memory subsets, regulatory and stem cell-like memory subsets were isolated from just 8 patients and roughly 8 healthy donors. Broader findings and caveats from the paper: Naive, central memory and regulatory TCRB repertoires appeared to be more alike among patients than among healthy donors. Fewer insertions and more nucleotide deletions at VDJ recombination sites were observed in patients with type 1 diabetes, implying thymic rearrangement abnormalities. Because cDNA was sequenced instead of genomic DNA, activated cells with high expression could be over-represented, although the groups did not differ in activation or CD3 levels. In all four CD4+ subsets, TCRB CDR3 length was moderately but significantly shorter in type 1 diabetes patients. Because small numbers of individuals were included in the HLA sub-analyses, any influence of HLA type on TCRB rearrangement was left unresolved. PCR may preferentially amplify shorter templates, but because patient and control samples were amplified and corrected together, any resulting skew would affect both groups equally.

The entire isolated RNA was reverse transcribed using the High Capacity cDNA Reverse Transcription Kit, and thus expressed TCRB transcripts were sequenced. Deep immunoSEQ sequencing was applied to naive, central memory and regulatory T cell samples, giving an average of roughly 3.5 million total reads per sample. Sorted cells were lysed in RLT buffer and RNA was extracted with DNase-treated RNeasy Micro or Mini kits, depending on cell number. To prevent cross-contamination, each cell subset was processed individually, whereas patient and healthy donor samples were processed jointly. Using the immunoSEQ multiplex PCR, TCRB sequences were amplified from cDNA into 87-bp fragments spanning the CDR3 region. Amplicons were sequenced on the Illumina HiSeq platform. Per the source publication's procedure: PCR bias was computationally corrected using synthetic template baselines, reads within Hamming distance 2 were collapsed, and singletons that could not be merged were discarded. Reads were aligned against IMGT to assign V, D and J genes, CDR3 length and insertions or deletions at six rearrangement sites. Within each subset, clonotype counts were normalized to sorted cell number, and only after that were true diversity and Gini coefficients computed with the tcR R package. The overlap coefficient, calculated on TCRB nucleotide sequences, was used to measure repertoire sharing. Out-of-frame TCRB sequences from naive cells were analyzed as a proxy for the pre-selection repertoire. TCRdb obtained this table from immuneACCESS and retained in-frame rearrangements with V and J assigned. These tables miss some clones; where compared with another copy, unresolved V genes account for less than half of the shortfall, and the remainder is unexplained. V and J calls and clone size are given by that table; D and trimming were obtained from the DNA. The sample records hundreds of thousands of clones, roughly 16% of which are singletons. The top ten hold 0.09% to 0.095% of the sample.

The CDR3, cysteine through phenylalanine, is 16 amino acids long. Only CDR3 DNA is held: 48 bases, read in frame from base 1. The germline V gene yields SGHRS for CDR1 and YFSETQ for CDR2. From V the trimming removes 7 bases and from J it removes 5 bases, while the gene matches leave 12 bases of the junction unaccounted for. What was sequenced was naive CD4+ T cells from blood. The sample's cell subset or site label, in plain terms: true naive CD4+ T cells. The receptor was derived from a man in his late teens or twenties in good health. The receptor chain draws on TRBV5-1 and TRBJ2-3; 11 bases in the middle match TRBD2. The DNA is as follows: TGCGCCAGCTTTCCGCTAGCGGGAGGTAGGGGAGATACGCAGTATTTT. It specifies CASFPLAGGRGDTQYF.